This T cell receptor beta chain was retrieved from a study of CD8 T cells in ankylosing spondylitis. The study, taken as a whole, reports: Earlier work had already found some motif variants in reactive arthritis synovial fluid and blood.

This clonotype has a handful of counts. Its antigen is as yet unknown. Germline V gene data show CDR1 as SGHRS and CDR2 as YFSETQ. Trimming stripped 0 bases from V and 6 bases from J, with 23 bases between. The CDR3 loop spans 18 amino acids. A single record per CDR3 protein comes from TCRdb applying MiXCR to the 5' RACE reads. This sample has 350,000 to 450,000 distinct CDR3 sequences; around 20% occur once, and the top ten carry around 13%. The receptor was isolated from a male donor with ankylosing spondylitis or in good health (not recorded which). V and J are TRBV5-1 and TRBJ2-3; possibly TRBD1 or TRBD2 for D (6 bases each). Sequencing used blood, either unsorted or a sorted T cell fraction (not recorded which). CDR3: CASSLAGAPSLGGDTQYF. CDR3 nucleotides: TGCGCCAGCAGCTTGGCGGGGGCCCCGTCCCTCGGGGGTGATACGCAGTATTTT. The variable domain in full, completed from reference TRBV5-1 and TRBJ2-3, reads KAGVTQTPRYLIKTRGQQVTLSCSPISGHRSVSWYQQTPGQGLQFLFEYFSETQRNKGNFPGRFSGRQFSNSRSEMNVSTLELGDSALYLCASSLAGAPSLGGDTQYFGPGTRLTVL.